Listed below are T cell receptor beta chains from one sample, sequenced in a study of T cells after yellow fever vaccination. One entry per CDR3 protein, called by TCRdb with MiXCR from the 5' RACE reads. The repertoire holds some 320,000 distinct CDR3 sequences, with about 8.7% as singletons. Sequenced material: PBMCs, taken on the day of the first yellow fever vaccination. These receptors originate from a man aged 18 to 29 who received the YFV17D yellow fever vaccine. The CDR3 runs from the conserved cysteine through the conserved F or W. A D gene is named only where the DNA matches it firmly. Some rows mark clone size as missing; the rest say once, few, many or name a class of expanded clone.

clone_size,v_call,d_call,j_call,cdr3_aa,cdr3_nt
.,TRBV2,.,TRBJ2-3,CASSPDRSRADTQYF,TGTGCCAGCAGCCCCGACAGGAGTCGGGCAGATACGCAGTATTTT
.,TRBV20-1,TRBD1,TRBJ1-3,CSAPYTGQGFHSGNTIYF,TGCAGTGCTCCCTATACGGGACAGGGTTTCCACTCTGGAAACACCATATATTTT
.,TRBV7-2,.,TRBJ1-5,CASSLGDEAQHF,TGTGCCAGCAGCTTAGGGGACGAGGCCCAGCATTTT
many,TRBV19,.,TRBJ2-3,CASLLTDTQYF,TGTGCCAGTCTGCTCACAGATACGCAGTATTTT
.,TRBV9,.,TRBJ1-1,CASSAPEGHTEAFF,TGTGCCAGCAGCGCCCCAGAGGGTCACACTGAAGCTTTCTTT
.,TRBV6-5,TRBD1,TRBJ2-1,CASSYSGQRYNEQFF,TGTGCCAGCAGTTACTCGGGACAGCGCTACAATGAGCAGTTCTTC
.,TRBV12-3/TRBV12-4,.,TRBJ1-1,CASSPPAVNTEAFF,TGTGCCAGCAGTCCCCCGGCGGTCAACACTGAAGCTTTCTTT
few,TRBV2,.,TRBJ2-2,CASSDAPGKGTGELFF,TGTGCCAGCAGTGATGCCCCAGGGAAAGGGACCGGGGAGCTGTTTTTT
few,TRBV24-1,TRBD2,TRBJ2-1,CATSDFARGGYNEQFF,TGTGCCACCAGTGATTTCGCGCGGGGGGGCTACAATGAGCAGTTCTTC
many,TRBV7-2,TRBD1,TRBJ1-1,CASSLATGATGEAFF,TGTGCCAGCAGCTTAGCGACAGGGGCCACGGGTGAAGCTTTCTTT
.,TRBV28,TRBD1,TRBJ1-5,CASTEGGLIQPQHF,TGTGCCAGCACGGAAGGGGGCCTTATACAGCCCCAGCATTTT
many,TRBV25-1,.,TRBJ2-7,CASSGGRLAYEQYF,TGTGCCAGCAGTGGGGGCAGACTCGCCTACGAGCAGTACTTC
many,TRBV3-1,.,TRBJ2-5,CASSQDSPRGGLEQETQYF,TGTGCCAGCAGCCAAGATAGCCCAAGGGGGGGCCTAGAGCAAGAGACCCAGTACTTC
few,TRBV6-1,TRBD2,TRBJ2-3,CASSVPSGGADTQYF,TGTGCCAGCAGTGTACCTAGCGGGGGGGCAGATACGCAGTATTTT
few,TRBV5-1,.,TRBJ2-7,CASSSTYEQYF,TGTGCCAGCAGCTCCACCTACGAGCAGTACTTC
.,TRBV5-8,.,TRBJ1-2,CASSLASAYGYTF,TGTGCCAGCAGCTTGGCCTCGGCCTATGGCTACACCTTC
few,TRBV4-1,TRBD1,TRBJ2-2,CASGGQVNTGELFF,TGCGCCAGCGGAGGACAGGTTAACACCGGGGAGCTGTTTTTT
.,TRBV7-2,.,TRBJ1-6,CASSPSYNSPLHF,TGTGCCAGCAGCCCATCCTATAATTCACCCCTCCACTTT
.,TRBV4-1,TRBD2,TRBJ2-4,CASSLFPGLAEIVAKNIQYF,TGCGCCAGCAGCCTATTCCCGGGACTAGCGGAGATAGTTGCCAAAAACATTCAGTACTTC
few,TRBV20-1,.,TRBJ1-4,CSARDPERDEKLFF,TGCAGTGCTAGAGATCCAGAACGGGATGAAAAACTGTTTTTT
once,TRBV29-1,.,TRBJ1-2,CSVEVQGGHGYTF,TGCAGCGTTGAAGTTCAGGGTGGACATGGCTACACCTTC
.,TRBV10-3,TRBD1,TRBJ2-2,CAISGTGSDTGELFF,TGTGCCATCAGTGGGACAGGGAGCGACACCGGGGAGCTGTTTTTT
few,TRBV15,.,TRBJ2-3,CATSGQSHGPDTQYF,TGTGCCACCAGTGGACAGTCGCATGGCCCAGATACGCAGTATTTT
.,TRBV10-3,.,TRBJ2-3,CAIRGSRTASTDTQYF,TGTGCCATCAGGGGCTCGCGGACCGCTAGCACAGATACGCAGTATTTT
.,TRBV4-1,TRBD1,TRBJ1-1,CASSGTGGLEAFF,TGCGCCAGCAGCGGGACAGGGGGCTTGGAAGCTTTCTTT
few,TRBV5-5,.,TRBJ1-4,CASSGRGGSVNEKLFF,TGTGCCAGCAGCGGGCGAGGTGGCAGCGTAAATGAAAAACTGTTTTTT
many,TRBV9,.,TRBJ1-2,CASSADSSVNYGYTF,TGTGCCAGCAGCGCGGACAGCTCTGTTAACTATGGCTACACCTTC
many,TRBV20-1,.,TRBJ2-1,CSATRTRELYNEQFF,TGCAGTGCTACTCGGACACGGGAACTCTACAATGAGCAGTTCTTC
few,TRBV7-9,.,TRBJ2-7,CASSLAVQDYEQYF,TGTGCCAGCAGCTTAGCCGTCCAGGACTACGAGCAGTACTTC
.,TRBV21-1,.,TRBJ2-7,CASSPQARGTGGHEQYF,TGTGCCAGCAGCCCACAAGCCCGCGGGACAGGGGGCCACGAGCAGTACTTC
many,TRBV25-1,TRBD2,TRBJ2-1,CASSKGWELAGPNEQFF,TGTGCCAGCAGTAAAGGGTGGGAGCTAGCGGGGCCCAATGAGCAGTTCTTC
few,TRBV6-1,.,TRBJ1-5,CASSPSLGGNQPQHF,TGTGCCAGCAGCCCCTCCCTTGGGGGCAATCAGCCCCAGCATTTT
many,TRBV4-3,TRBD1,TRBJ2-5,CADLTNRGGETQYF,TGCGCCGACCTTACGAACAGGGGTGGAGAGACCCAGTACTTC
.,TRBV20-1,.,TRBJ1-2,CSATENTATIYGYTF,TGCAGTGCAACAGAGAATACAGCAACTATCTATGGCTACACCTTC
few,TRBV6-5,.,TRBJ2-3,CASSSRGAADTQYF,TGTGCCAGCAGTTCCCGGGGGGCCGCGGATACGCAGTATTTT
few,TRBV5-1,TRBD1,TRBJ2-1,CASSSEAMGQGNNEQFF,TGCGCCAGCAGCTCAGAAGCTATGGGACAGGGTAACAATGAGCAGTTCTTC
.,TRBV5-1,TRBD2,TRBJ2-1,CASSSQGSGVDEQFF,TGCGCCAGCAGCTCCCAAGGTAGCGGGGTGGATGAGCAGTTCTTC
.,TRBV7-9,TRBD2,TRBJ2-7,CASSVGGASYEQYF,TGTGCCAGCAGCGTCGGGGGGGCCTCCTACGAGCAGTACTTC
few,TRBV20-1,.,TRBJ1-2,CSARVGRGYTF,TGCAGTGCTAGAGTAGGGCGTGGCTACACCTTC
many,TRBV7-2,TRBD1,TRBJ1-6,CASSPRTGDSPLHF,TGTGCCAGCAGCCCTCGGACAGGGGATTCACCCCTCCACTTT
many,TRBV12-3/TRBV12-4,TRBD1,TRBJ1-2,CASSHGQGSNYGYTF,TGTGCCAGCAGTCATGGACAGGGGAGTAACTATGGCTACACCTTC
.,TRBV5-1,.,TRBJ2-3,CASSFLAPRRTDTQYF,TGCGCCAGCAGCTTCCTGGCCCCACGCCGGACAGATACGCAGTATTTT
.,TRBV4-1,TRBD2,TRBJ2-3,CASSQEARLAGGGTDTQYF,TGCGCCAGCAGCCAAGAAGCCCGACTAGCGGGGGGGGGGACAGATACGCAGTATTTT
few,TRBV5-1,.,TRBJ1-1,CASSLDAVGSTEAFF,TGCGCCAGCAGCTTGGATGCAGTAGGGAGCACTGAAGCTTTCTTT
.,TRBV30,.,TRBJ1-1,CAWSDLQPNTEAFF,TGTGCCTGGAGTGATCTCCAGCCGAACACTGAAGCTTTCTTT
.,TRBV28,.,TRBJ1-6,CATVRSSYNSPLHF,TGTGCCACCGTCCGGAGCTCCTATAATTCACCCCTCCACTTT
many,TRBV27,.,TRBJ2-2,CASHLGASGNTGELFF,TGTGCCAGCCACTTGGGGGCTAGCGGAAACACCGGGGAGCTGTTTTTT
.,TRBV7-2,.,TRBJ2-6,CASSTQAAGANVLTF,TGTGCCAGCAGCACTCAGGCTGCTGGGGCCAACGTCCTGACTTTC
many,TRBV7-2,.,TRBJ2-5,CASSLYVDYQETQYF,TGTGCCAGCAGCCTCTATGTAGACTACCAAGAGACCCAGTACTTC
.,TRBV20-1,.,TRBJ2-2,CSARGYSTNTGELFF,TGCAGTGCTAGAGGGTACTCGACGAACACCGGGGAGCTGTTTTTT
.,TRBV7-2,.,TRBJ1-2,CASSLGLGGIYGYTF,TGTGCCAGCAGCTTAGGACTCGGCGGGATATATGGCTACACCTTC